This T cell receptor beta chain derives from a study of T cell repertoires in cytomegalovirus infection. Overall study context: HLA-B-restricted CMV epitopes that are well studied were used alongside recently identified HLA-C-restricted ones. An indication of both CMV infection and matching HLA type came from public TCR beta signatures. Study outcomes and limitations: There were carriers of CMV plus the relevant HLA, and cumulative public TCR beta family frequency identified them.

MiXCR, applied by TCRdb to the reads, yields one record per CDR3 protein. The data hold about half a million distinct CDR3 sequences, with around 35% observed a single time. This clonotype came up many times. What it recognizes is unknown. Here the sequenced sample was cultured PBMCs, taken from culture after CMV antigen stimulation. The receptor was isolated from a human donor in good health (CMV status not recorded). Some clones in this sample may be carry-over from other donors' samples.

CDR3 sequence (DNA): TGTGCCAGCAGCCCAGGGACAGGGGGATCCTACGAGCAGTACTTC. It codes for CASSPGTGGSYEQYF. The chain has TRBV12-3 or TRBV12-4 and TRBJ2-7; 11 nucleotides line up with TRBD1. Trimming at V came to 6 bases and at J to 1 base, leaving 5 bases not matched to a gene. The CDR3 has 15 residues.